This TCR beta chain was identified in a study of cytomegalovirus exposure and HLA in healthy donors. Looking at the study overall: Falling in the Caucasian-associated ancestry cluster were 81% of some 400 genotyped donors. Study-level points and caveats: The authors assumed roughly uniform sequencing depth across donors for presence/absence analyses. Indistinguishability led to the exclusion of some V segments, TRBV6-2 and TRBV6-3 included.

The CDR3 has 15 amino acids. V was pared by 1 base and J by 0 bases, with 11 bases between. CDR1 is SGHKS, CDR2 YYEKEE, per germline (reference sequence). As to this clone: What it recognizes is unknown.

13 Jbeta primers and 60 Vbeta primers were used for the PCR. Sequencing used immunoSEQ multiplex PCR; TCRdb keeps in-frame clones, though not all of them. The sample lists about 300,000 clones, roughly 89% occurring once. This TCR was recovered from a man aged 35-49 years in good health and CMV-seropositive. The chain combines TRBV5-5 with TRBJ2-7; D is perhaps TRBD1 (6 bases). Sequencing was performed on PBMCs. The CDR3 spells CASSLFDRSSYEQYF. CDR3 DNA: TGTGCCAGCAGCTTGTTTGACAGGAGCTCCTACGAGCAGTACTTC.